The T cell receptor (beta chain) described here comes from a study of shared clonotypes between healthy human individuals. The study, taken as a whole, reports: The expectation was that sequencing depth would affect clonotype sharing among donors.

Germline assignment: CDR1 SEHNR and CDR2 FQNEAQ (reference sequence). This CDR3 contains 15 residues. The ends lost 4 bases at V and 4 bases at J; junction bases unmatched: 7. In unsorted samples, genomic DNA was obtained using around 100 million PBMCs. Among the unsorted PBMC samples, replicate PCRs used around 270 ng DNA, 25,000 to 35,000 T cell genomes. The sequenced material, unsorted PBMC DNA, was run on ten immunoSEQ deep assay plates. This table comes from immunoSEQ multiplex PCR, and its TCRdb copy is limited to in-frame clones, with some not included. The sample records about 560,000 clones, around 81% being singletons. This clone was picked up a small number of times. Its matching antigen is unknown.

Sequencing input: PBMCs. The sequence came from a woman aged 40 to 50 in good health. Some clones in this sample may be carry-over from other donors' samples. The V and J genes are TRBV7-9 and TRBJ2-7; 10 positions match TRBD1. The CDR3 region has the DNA TGTGCCAGCAGCTCGTGGGACAGGGGAGCGTACGAGCAGTACTTC. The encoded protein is CASSSWDRGAYEQYF.